This TCR beta chain is drawn from a study of T cells in Graves' hyperthyroidism and ophthalmopathy. At the level of the study: Once the initial diagnosis was made, peripheral blood was obtained before any treatment. General study results and limits: Most thyroid-expanded clonotypes above 0.001 were also found in blood.

Not enrolled were patients with uncontrolled infection, other autoimmune disease, pregnancy or lactation. Isolation of PBMCs was performed on around 9.7 ml fresh peripheral blood. With 5 bases clipped from V and 6 bases from J, the junction kept 6 bases outside the gene matches. CDR3 length: 15 residues. This clonotype was observed many times. As yet, its antigen is unknown. Authors of the study amplified TCR beta CDR3 regions from RNA transcripts. The HTBI primer set served for first-round RT-PCR of the TCR CDR3. In TCRdb, the multiplex PCR reads were re-called with MiXCR into one record per CDR3 protein. The table shows a few hundred thousand distinct CDR3 sequences, with 20% to 25% occurring only once.

The sequenced sample was blood. This TCR came from a man aged 50-60 years with Graves' hyperthyroidism. This chain links TRBV12-3 or TRBV12-4 with TRBJ2-1, with 11 bases aligning to TRBD2. CDR3 protein: CASSPHGTSGNEQFF. As DNA, the CDR3 is TGTGCCAGCAGTCCCCACGGGACTAGCGGCAATGAGCAGTTCTTC.